The sequence of this T cell receptor beta chain was determined in a study of shared clonotypes between healthy human individuals. All donors were healthy HIV-negative adults lacking recent acute infections or vaccinations. Ten immunoSEQ deep assay plates were used to sequence unsorted PBMC DNA. Sequencing used immunoSEQ multiplex PCR; TCRdb keeps in-frame clones, though not all of them. The sample carries 450,000 to 650,000 clones, 70% to 80% recorded once. Sequences were obtained from PBMCs. This TCR came from a woman aged 35 to 49 in good health. Some clones in this sample may be carry-over from other donors' samples.

The CDR3 is CASSFRTGYYGYTF. The DNA for the CDR3 is TGTGCCAGCAGTTTTAGGACAGGGTACTATGGCTACACCTTC. This chain uses TRBV27 with TRBJ1-2, with 8 positions matching TRBD1. V shed 3 bases, J shed 3 bases, and the junction held 3 bases outside the gene matches. From germline, CDR1 is MNHEY and CDR2 SMNVEV (reference sequence). This CDR3 is built from 14 residues.